The present entry profiles one T cell receptor (beta chain) with its context. What it binds is unknown. The germline V gene has CDR1 SEHNR and CDR2 FQNEAQ (reference sequence). Trimming removed 5 bases at V and 1 base at J, with 17 bases between. CDR3 length: 16 amino acids. This entry belongs to a study of shared clonotypes between healthy human individuals. Findings and limits, study-wide: The diversity represented, both genetic and in exposure history, was limited by few donors. Generation probabilities were higher for clonotypes shared across all four sorted-subset donors than for unshared ones. Estimated richness was generally greater in naive than memory subsets.

Using immunoSEQ multiplex PCR, the repertoire was profiled, and TCRdb retains in-frame clones only, with some absent. Among 2 million to 2.5 million clones, over 85% were seen once, and the ten largest hold under 0.45%. Sequencing was done on a sample of naive CD4+ T cells from PBMCs. Regarding subset: CD45RA+ positively selected. The V call is TRBV7-9, the J call TRBJ1-1; a possible D gene is TRBD1 (5 bases). This receptor was obtained from a man younger than 35 in good health. Some clones in this sample may be carry-over from other donors' samples. The CDR3 DNA reads as TGTGCCAGCAGCCCCCCGGGAGGACACCAGAACACTGAAGCTTTCTTT. Translated, it gives CASSPPGGHQNTEAFF. Full variable domain (outside the CDR3, taken from reference TRBV7-9 and TRBJ1-1): DTGVSQNPRHKITKRGQNVTFRCDPISEHNRLYWYRQTLGQGPEFLTYFQNEAQLEKSRLLSDRFSAERPKGSFSTLEIQRTEQGDSAMYLCASSPPGGHQNTEAFFGQGTRLTVV.